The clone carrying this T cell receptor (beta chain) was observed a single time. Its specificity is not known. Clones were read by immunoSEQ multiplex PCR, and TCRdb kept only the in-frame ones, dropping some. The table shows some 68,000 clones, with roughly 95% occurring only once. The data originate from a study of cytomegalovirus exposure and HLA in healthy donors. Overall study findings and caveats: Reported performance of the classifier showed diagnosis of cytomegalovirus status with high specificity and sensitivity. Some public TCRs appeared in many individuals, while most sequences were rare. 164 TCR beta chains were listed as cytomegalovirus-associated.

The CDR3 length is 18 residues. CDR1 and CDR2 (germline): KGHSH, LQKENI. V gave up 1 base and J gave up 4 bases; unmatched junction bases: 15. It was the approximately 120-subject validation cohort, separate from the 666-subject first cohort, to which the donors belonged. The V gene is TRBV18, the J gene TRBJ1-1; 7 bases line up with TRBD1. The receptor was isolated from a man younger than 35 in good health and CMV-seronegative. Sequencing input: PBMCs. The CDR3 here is CASSPRVGQAIGSTEAFF. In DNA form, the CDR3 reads TGTGCCAGCTCACCACGGGTCGGACAGGCCATAGGGAGCACTGAAGCTTTCTTT.